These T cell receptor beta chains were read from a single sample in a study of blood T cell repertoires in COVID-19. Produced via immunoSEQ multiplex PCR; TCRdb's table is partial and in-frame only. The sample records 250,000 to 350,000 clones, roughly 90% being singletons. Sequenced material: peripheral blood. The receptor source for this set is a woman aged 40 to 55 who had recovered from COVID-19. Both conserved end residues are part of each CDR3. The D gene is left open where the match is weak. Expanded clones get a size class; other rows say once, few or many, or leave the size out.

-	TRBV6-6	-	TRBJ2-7	TGTGCCAGCACCCCGGGTTCAACCTACGAGCAGTACTTC	CASTPGSTYEQYF
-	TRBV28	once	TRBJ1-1	TGTGCCAGCAGTCATGGTAGGGGCGCTTTCTTT	CASSHGRGAFF
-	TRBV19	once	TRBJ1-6	TGTGCCAGTCGAGGGGAGGGGAATTCACCCCTCCACTTT	CASRGEGNSPLHF
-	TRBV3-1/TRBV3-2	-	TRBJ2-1	TGTGCCAGCAGCCAAGAGACCGGTAACAGATTCTTC	CASSQETGNRFF
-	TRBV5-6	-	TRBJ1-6	TGTGCCAGCAGTACCTATAATTCACCCCTCCACTTT	CASSTYNSPLHF
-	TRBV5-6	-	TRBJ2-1	TGTGCCAGCAGCTTGCTGGAGAGTACTGCGGATGAGCAGTTCTTC	CASSLLESTADEQFF
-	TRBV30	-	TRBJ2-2	TGTGCCTGGAGTGTAGGCCTGTTAACGGGGGACCCCAAGAACACCGGGGAGCTGTTTTTT	CAWSVGLLTGDPKNTGELFF
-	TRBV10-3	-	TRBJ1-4	TGTGCCATCAGTGGTTGGGCGGGTGAAAAACTGTTTTTT	CAISGWAGEKLFF
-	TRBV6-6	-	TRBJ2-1	TGTGCCAGCTCGGGGGGTCAGGGGAGCTACAATGAGCAGTTCTTC	CASSGGQGSYNEQFF
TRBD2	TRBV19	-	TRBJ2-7	TGTGCCAGTTCGCCTACTAGCGGGAGGGTCTACGAGCAGTACTTC	CASSPTSGRVYEQYF
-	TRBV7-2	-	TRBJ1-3	TGTGCCAGCAGCTTAGTGGTGGGCGTCTCTGGAAACACCATATATTTT	CASSLVVGVSGNTIYF
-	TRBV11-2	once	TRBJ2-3	TGTGCCAGCAGCTTGAGCCCTGCAGATACGCAGTATTTT	CASSLSPADTQYF
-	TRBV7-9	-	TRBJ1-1	TGTGCCAGCAGCTTAGTCGGGGGAGCGGGCACTGAAGCTTTCTTT	CASSLVGGAGTEAFF
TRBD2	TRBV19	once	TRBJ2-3	TGTGCCAGTAGTCCTAGCGGAGGCACAGATACGCAGTATTTT	CASSPSGGTDTQYF
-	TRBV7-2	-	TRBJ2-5	TGTGCCAGCAGCCTACCCCGGGGGAACGCAGAGACCCAGTACTTC	CASSLPRGNAETQYF
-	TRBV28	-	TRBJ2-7	TGTGCCAGCAGTATGGACTTCTCCTACGAGCAGTACTTC	CASSMDFSYEQYF
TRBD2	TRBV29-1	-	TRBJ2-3	TGCAGTACGGGAGGGCGTGCTAGCGGGAGTGTATCAGATACGCAGTATTTT	CSTGGRASGSVSDTQYF
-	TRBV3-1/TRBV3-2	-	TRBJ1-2	TGTGCCAGCAACATAGGGGGGGACTATGGCTACACCTTC	CASNIGGDYGYTF
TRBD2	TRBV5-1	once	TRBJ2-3	TGCGCCAGCAGCTTGGGGTCGGCTAGCGGACCGAACGATACGCAGTATTTT	CASSLGSASGPNDTQYF
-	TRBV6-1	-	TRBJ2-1	TGTGCCAGCAGTGAAGATCAAACCGGGACAACGGACAATGAGCAGTTCTTC	CASSEDQTGTTDNEQFF
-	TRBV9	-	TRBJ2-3	TGTGCCAGCGCCGCCGGGAGCACAGATACGCAGTATTTT	CASAAGSTDTQYF
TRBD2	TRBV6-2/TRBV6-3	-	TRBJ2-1	TGTGCCAGCAGTTACTCGATAGCTAGCGGGAGTTACAATGAGCAGTTCTTC	CASSYSIASGSYNEQFF
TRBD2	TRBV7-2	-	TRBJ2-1	TGTGCCAGCAGCTTTTTCACTAGCGGGAGCAATGAGCAGTTCTTC	CASSFFTSGSNEQFF